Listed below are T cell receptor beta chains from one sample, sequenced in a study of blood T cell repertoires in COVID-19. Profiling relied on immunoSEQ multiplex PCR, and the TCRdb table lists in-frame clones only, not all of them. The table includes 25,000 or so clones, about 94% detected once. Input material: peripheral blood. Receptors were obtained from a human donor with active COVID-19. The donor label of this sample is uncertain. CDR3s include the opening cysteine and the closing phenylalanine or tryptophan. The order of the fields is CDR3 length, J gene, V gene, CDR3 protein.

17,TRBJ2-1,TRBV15,CATSRDRPQRGNNEQFF
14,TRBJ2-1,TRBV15,CATSRDTGKGEQFF
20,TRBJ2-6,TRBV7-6,CASSLARGAGPDSGANVLTF
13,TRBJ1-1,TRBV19,CASADRGSTEAFF
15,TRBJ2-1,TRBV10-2,CASRGGGSSYNEQFF
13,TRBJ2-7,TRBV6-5,CASSIIQNYEQYF
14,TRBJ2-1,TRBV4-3,CASSHGLAGDEQFF
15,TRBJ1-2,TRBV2,CASTGQGTSNYGYTF
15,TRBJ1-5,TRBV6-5,CASSLDRGGNQPQHF
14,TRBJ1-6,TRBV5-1,CASSSGTDNSPLHF
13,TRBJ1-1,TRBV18,CASSPSREGEAFF
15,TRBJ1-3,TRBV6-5,CASSYSTRVGNTIYF
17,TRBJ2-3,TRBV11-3,CASSPGLGGVDADTQYF
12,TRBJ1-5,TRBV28,CASSIGTQPQHF
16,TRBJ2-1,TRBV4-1,CASSQGGFEAAYEQFF
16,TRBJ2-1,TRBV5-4,CASSTDSISSYNEQFF
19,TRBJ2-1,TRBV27,CASSPGTSGLWGSYNEQFF
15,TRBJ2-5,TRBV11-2,CASSLRTGGGETQYF
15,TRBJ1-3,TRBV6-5,CASSYGQSSGNTIYF
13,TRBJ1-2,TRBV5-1,CASSGTGDYGYTF
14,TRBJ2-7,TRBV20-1,CSASSLAGPYEQYF
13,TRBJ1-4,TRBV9,CASQDRGGEKLFF
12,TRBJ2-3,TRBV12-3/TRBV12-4,CASSRQVDTQYF
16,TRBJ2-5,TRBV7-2,CASSLATSGGRETQYF
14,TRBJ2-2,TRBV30,CASRTGGYTGELFF
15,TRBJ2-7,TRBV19,CASSTGQVLPYEQYF
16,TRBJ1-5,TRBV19,CASSTGVGTGGQPQHF
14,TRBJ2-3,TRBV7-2,CASSLLANTDTQYF
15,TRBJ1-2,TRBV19,CASSQRGRGNYGYTF
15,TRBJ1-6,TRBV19,CASTSRRVKDSPLHF
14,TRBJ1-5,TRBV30,CAWSVNLGPQPQHF
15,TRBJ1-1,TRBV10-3,CAISEFEGSNTEAFF
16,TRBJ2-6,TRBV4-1,CASSRAGGNGANVLTF
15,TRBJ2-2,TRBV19,CASSIKSSGTGELFF
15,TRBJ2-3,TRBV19,CATSPAGGSTDTQYF
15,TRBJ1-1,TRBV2,CASRSSDREATEAFF
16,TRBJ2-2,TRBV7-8,CASSLGGYANTGELFF
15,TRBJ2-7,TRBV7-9,CASSLAAGGWYEQYF
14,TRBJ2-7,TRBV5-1,CASTSGGTSYEQYF
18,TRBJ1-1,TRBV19,CASSMIYFGSGRNTEAFF
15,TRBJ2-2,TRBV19,CASSKEDRDTGELFF
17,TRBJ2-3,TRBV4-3,CASSHYFSAGVGDTQYF
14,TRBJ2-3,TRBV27,CASEDRARTDTQYF
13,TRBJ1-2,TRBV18,CASSPVRDYGYTF
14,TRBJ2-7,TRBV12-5,CASGRDRGSNEQYF
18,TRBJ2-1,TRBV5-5,CASSLTSSGVSSYNEQFF
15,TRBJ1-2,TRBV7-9,CASRGPGQGFYGYTF
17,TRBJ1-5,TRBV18,CASSLTRTGHSNQPQHF
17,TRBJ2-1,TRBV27,CASSLSGLASSYNEQFF
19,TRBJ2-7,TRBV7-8,CASSLVIIELAGGTYEQYF
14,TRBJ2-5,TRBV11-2,CASSWPGTSEPQYF
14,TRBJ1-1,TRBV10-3,CAISLQGTNTEAFF
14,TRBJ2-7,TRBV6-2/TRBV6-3,CASSLLPRTYEQYF